What follows is one T cell receptor beta chain and its context. What it recognizes is unknown. The ends lost 5 bases at V and 5 bases at J; junction bases unmatched: 7. Germline V gives CDR1 SNHLY, CDR2 FYNNEI. This CDR3 is 15 amino acids long. The source of the sample is a study of cytomegalovirus exposure and HLA in healthy donors. Amplification used 60 Vbeta primers and 13 Jbeta primers. Generated by immunoSEQ multiplex PCR, the TCRdb table keeps only in-frame clones and is missing some. The table shows tens of thousands of clones, with roughly 84% occurring only once. Whole-study results and caveats: Later analysis indicated greater clonal expansion among HLA-associated TCR beta chains than among equally common other chains. Evidence from a later analysis indicated that most CMV-associated TCR beta chains looked HLA-restricted.

The specimen sequenced was PBMCs. The chain links TRBV2 to TRBJ2-1, with 9 bases that match TRBD1. The clonotype originates from a woman aged 25-40 years in good health and CMV-seronegative. CDR3 in amino acids: CASSRRGQGNNEQFF. In DNA, the CDR3 is TGTGCCAGCAGTCGAAGAGGACAGGGGAACAATGAGCAGTTCTTC.